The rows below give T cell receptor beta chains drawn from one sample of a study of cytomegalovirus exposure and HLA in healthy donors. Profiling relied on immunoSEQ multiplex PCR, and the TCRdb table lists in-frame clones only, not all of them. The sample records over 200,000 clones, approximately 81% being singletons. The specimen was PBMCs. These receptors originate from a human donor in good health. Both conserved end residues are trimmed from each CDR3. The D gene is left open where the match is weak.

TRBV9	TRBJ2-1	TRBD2	ASSTWTSGSYNEQF
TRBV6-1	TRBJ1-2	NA	ASRRQLGTYGYT
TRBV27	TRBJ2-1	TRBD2	ASSRLANPYNEQF
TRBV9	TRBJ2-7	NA	ASSSTPGLQDEQY
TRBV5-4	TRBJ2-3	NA	ASSLHDTSMDTQY
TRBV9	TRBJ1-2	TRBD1	ASSTRGTGYGYT
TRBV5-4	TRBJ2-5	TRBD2	ASSLVGGGETQY
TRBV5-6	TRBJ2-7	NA	ASRGLRGKLGTYEQY
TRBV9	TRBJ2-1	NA	ASSVAPRRVIKGSYNEQF
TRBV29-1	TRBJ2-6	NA	SVGQAPLSGANVLT
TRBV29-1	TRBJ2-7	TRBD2	SVLGRGVLGEGRGSYGQY
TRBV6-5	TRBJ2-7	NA	ASSSTASHNSYEQY
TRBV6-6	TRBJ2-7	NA	ASSAAGLPAYEQY
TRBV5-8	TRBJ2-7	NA	ASSDRQFLYEQY
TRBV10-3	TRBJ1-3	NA	AISDLASGNTIY
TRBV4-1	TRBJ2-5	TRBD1	ASSQTRQGFKETQY
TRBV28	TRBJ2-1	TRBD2	ASSLTNGRRNEQF
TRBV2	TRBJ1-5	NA	ASRGDMVNQPQH
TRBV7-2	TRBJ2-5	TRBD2	ASSPASPGRGRVRY
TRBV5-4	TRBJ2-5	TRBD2	ASSAGRLASEETQY
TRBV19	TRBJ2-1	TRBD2	ASSIISETSGSLGEQF
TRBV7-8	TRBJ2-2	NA	ASSLGRLSGELF
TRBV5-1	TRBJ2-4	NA	ASQLGGSAKNIQY
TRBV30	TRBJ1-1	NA	AWIIWGGNTEAF
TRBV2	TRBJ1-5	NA	ASSENRVNQPQH
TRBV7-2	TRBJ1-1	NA	ASNLLPAGGNTEAF
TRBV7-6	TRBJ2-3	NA	ASSKSTGYSTDTQY
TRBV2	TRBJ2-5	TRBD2	ASPGTRKQETQY
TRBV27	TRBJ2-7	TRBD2	ASSPLLGGLAVSYEQY
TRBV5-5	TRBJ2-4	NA	ASSVDLNIQY
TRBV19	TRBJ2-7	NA	ASSPQTQIYEQY
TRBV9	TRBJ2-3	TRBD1	ASSATGGSTDTQY
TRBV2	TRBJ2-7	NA	ASSERQVPHEQY
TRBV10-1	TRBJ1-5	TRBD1	ASSVGTVQPQH
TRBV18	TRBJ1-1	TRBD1	ASSAGTGGKITEAF
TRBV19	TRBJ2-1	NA	ASSRPGINEQF
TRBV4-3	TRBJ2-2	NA	ASSQGGGQVTGELF
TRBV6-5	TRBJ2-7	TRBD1	ASRARTGAYEQY
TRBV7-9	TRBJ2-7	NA	SSSFRYEQY
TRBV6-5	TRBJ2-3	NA	ASRIFSGSTDTQY
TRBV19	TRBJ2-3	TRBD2	ASTGGRASDTQY